This is a list of T cell receptor beta chains from one sample in a study of T cell repertoires in cytomegalovirus infection. The antigens of these receptors remain unknown. Using its own MiXCR run on the reads, TCRdb lists one record per CDR3 protein. The table includes approximately 1,000,000 distinct CDR3 sequences, approximately 33% detected once. The sequences come from cultured CD8+ T cells from PBMCs, collected from culture after CMV antigen stimulation. The receptors stem from a human donor in good health (CMV status not recorded). Some clones in this sample may be carry-over from other donors' samples. Both conserved end residues are trimmed from each CDR3. The order of the fields is J gene, clone size, V gene, CDR3 protein. Clone size is stated in some rows and not others, as once, few, many or a class when expanded.

j_call: TRBJ1-5; clone_size: once; v_call: TRBV4-1; cdr3_aa: ASRIDINQPQH
j_call: TRBJ1-2; clone_size: few; v_call: TRBV7-8; cdr3_aa: ASSLATGAHGYT
j_call: TRBJ1-2; clone_size: few; v_call: TRBV4-2; cdr3_aa: ASSQENSYGYT
j_call: TRBJ2-5; clone_size: NA; v_call: TRBV28; cdr3_aa: ASSLRDRGLRETQY
j_call: TRBJ2-3; clone_size: many; v_call: TRBV7-6; cdr3_aa: ASSLGRPSTDTQY
j_call: TRBJ2-5; clone_size: NA; v_call: TRBV6-1; cdr3_aa: ASSQYGSSGEFQETQY
j_call: TRBJ2-1; clone_size: NA; v_call: TRBV9; cdr3_aa: ASSVDRGSTGGDEQF
j_call: TRBJ2-5; clone_size: NA; v_call: TRBV6-8; cdr3_aa: ASSYPGKYGSGGPQETQY
j_call: TRBJ2-5; clone_size: few; v_call: TRBV7-3; cdr3_aa: ASSLGPGLAGGGNKETQY
j_call: TRBJ2-7; clone_size: few; v_call: TRBV7-4; cdr3_aa: ASSPAGGLAKPYEQY
j_call: TRBJ2-7; clone_size: NA; v_call: TRBV12-3/TRBV12-4; cdr3_aa: ASRLTGGKYEQY
j_call: TRBJ2-2; clone_size: few; v_call: TRBV6-1; cdr3_aa: ASSTDSPNTGELF
j_call: TRBJ1-1; clone_size: NA; v_call: TRBV6-6; cdr3_aa: ASSYSKGDWTF
j_call: TRBJ2-1; clone_size: NA; v_call: TRBV7-9; cdr3_aa: ASSLDSGGAYEQF
j_call: TRBJ1-2; clone_size: few; v_call: TRBV6-1; cdr3_aa: ASIFTSPRRYGYT
j_call: TRBJ2-1; clone_size: NA; v_call: TRBV20-1; cdr3_aa: SARVPGTGNYNEQF
j_call: TRBJ1-5; clone_size: NA; v_call: TRBV2; cdr3_aa: TSSLLSGVNQPQH
j_call: TRBJ1-1; clone_size: few; v_call: TRBV7-9; cdr3_aa: ASSFILVPEAF
j_call: TRBJ2-3; clone_size: few; v_call: TRBV5-4; cdr3_aa: ASSLGRRLSADTQY
j_call: TRBJ2-2; clone_size: NA; v_call: TRBV6-4; cdr3_aa: ASSDSATGHTGELF
j_call: TRBJ2-7; clone_size: NA; v_call: TRBV2; cdr3_aa: ASSAAGGAREQY
j_call: TRBJ2-7; clone_size: NA; v_call: TRBV7-2; cdr3_aa: ASTTPADRGLR
j_call: TRBJ2-2; clone_size: NA; v_call: TRBV12-5; cdr3_aa: ASGFLVEGMNTGELF
j_call: TRBJ1-6; clone_size: NA; v_call: TRBV4-2; cdr3_aa: ASSQKTSYNSPLH
j_call: TRBJ2-7; clone_size: NA; v_call: TRBV20-1; cdr3_aa: SASDLRAYEQY
j_call: TRBJ2-3; clone_size: NA; v_call: TRBV9; cdr3_aa: ANSPRTGRSDTQY
j_call: TRBJ2-1; clone_size: NA; v_call: TRBV28; cdr3_aa: ASSPLSGSNEQF
j_call: TRBJ1-1; clone_size: NA; v_call: TRBV12-3/TRBV12-4; cdr3_aa: ASSSSFGVNTEAF
j_call: TRBJ2-7; clone_size: few; v_call: TRBV10-2; cdr3_aa: ASSDPLHPVPPGRLYEQY
j_call: TRBJ1-3; clone_size: NA; v_call: TRBV25-1; cdr3_aa: ANEGFCGNTIY
j_call: TRBJ2-5; clone_size: once; v_call: TRBV7-2; cdr3_aa: ASSLWGVEETQY
j_call: TRBJ2-1; clone_size: NA; v_call: TRBV5-6; cdr3_aa: ASSPLGGYSSYNEQF
j_call: TRBJ1-1; clone_size: few; v_call: TRBV19; cdr3_aa: ASSIHQGKNTEAF
j_call: TRBJ2-1; clone_size: NA; v_call: TRBV5-6; cdr3_aa: ASSLYSYDNLGEQF
j_call: TRBJ2-1; clone_size: NA; v_call: TRBV7-9; cdr3_aa: ASSLPGQGAAYEQF
j_call: TRBJ1-5; clone_size: NA; v_call: TRBV9; cdr3_aa: ASSVDRDRPQH
j_call: TRBJ2-1; clone_size: NA; v_call: TRBV4-3; cdr3_aa: ASSRYRGHNEQF
j_call: TRBJ2-3; clone_size: few; v_call: TRBV20-1; cdr3_aa: SARDRAGIDTQY
j_call: TRBJ2-3; clone_size: few; v_call: TRBV27; cdr3_aa: ASSLRPYQTGSTDTQY
j_call: TRBJ2-2; clone_size: NA; v_call: TRBV4-3; cdr3_aa: ASSQDGENTGELF
j_call: TRBJ1-2; clone_size: NA; v_call: TRBV2; cdr3_aa: ASPAGGVDYGYT
j_call: TRBJ1-3; clone_size: NA; v_call: TRBV10-3; cdr3_aa: AIFQTGLSGNTIY
j_call: TRBJ2-1; clone_size: NA; v_call: TRBV25-1; cdr3_aa: ASELTSYNEQF
j_call: TRBJ1-1; clone_size: many; v_call: TRBV9; cdr3_aa: ASSVGSMNTEAF
j_call: TRBJ2-3; clone_size: NA; v_call: TRBV20-1; cdr3_aa: SAEDRQGFTDTQY